Listed here are 3 T cell receptor beta chains from one sample, sequenced in a study of blood T cell repertoires in COVID-19. The table came from immunoSEQ multiplex PCR; TCRdb's copy has only in-frame clones and leaves some out. Of 200,000 to 300,000 clones in the sample, roughly 87% were seen once. Specimen: PBMCs or T cells enriched from blood (not recorded which). The receptors here all came from a woman aged 25-40 years with acute COVID-19.

This clone has just one count. The rearrangement links TRBV5-8 to TRBJ1-2; no reliable D call. Germline assignment: CDR1 SGHTS and CDR2 YDEGEE. The CDR3 consists of 13 residues. Trimming took off 5 bases at V and 8 bases at J, with 16 bases between the two ends. DNA of the CDR3: TGTGCCAGCAGGCGGGAATCAATTAGCGGCTACACCTTC. Translating it yields CASRRESISGYTF.

This chain joins TRBV10-2 and TRBJ1-5; a possible D gene is TRBD1 (5 bases). V shed 6 bases and J shed 7 bases, with 13 bases lying between them. CDR3 length equals 13 residues. Germline lookup yields CDR1 WSHSY and CDR2 SAAADI. The CDR3 loop reads CASRSQQGQPQHF. The CDR3 DNA is TGCGCCAGCAGATCTCAGCAGGGACAGCCCCAGCATTTT.

Only one count was recorded for this clone. The gene calls are TRBV18 and TRBJ1-5; the D gene is possibly TRBD1 (5 bases). This CDR3 comprises 15 residues. V lost 5 bases, J lost 0 bases, and 11 bases lay in between. The V gene's germline CDR1 is KGHSH and CDR2 LQKENI. CDR3 nucleotide sequence: TGTGCCAGCTCAGGACAAGGGTATAGCAATCAGCCCCAGCATTTT. Its protein is CASSGQGYSNQPQHF.